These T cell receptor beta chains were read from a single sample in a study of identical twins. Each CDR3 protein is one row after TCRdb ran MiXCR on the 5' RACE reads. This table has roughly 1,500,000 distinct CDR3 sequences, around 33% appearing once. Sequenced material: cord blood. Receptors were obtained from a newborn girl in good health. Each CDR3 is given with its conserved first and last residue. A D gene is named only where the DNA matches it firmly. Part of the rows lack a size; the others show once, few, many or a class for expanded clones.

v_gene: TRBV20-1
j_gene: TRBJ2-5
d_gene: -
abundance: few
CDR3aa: CSAREAEGLGETQYF
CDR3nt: TGCAGTGCTAGAGAAGCGGAGGGGCTGGGTGAGACCCAGTACTTC

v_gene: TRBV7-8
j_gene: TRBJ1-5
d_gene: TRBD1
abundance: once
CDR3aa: CASSLARGPYSNQPQHF
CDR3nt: TGTGCCAGCAGCTTAGCGAGGGGGCCATATAGCAATCAGCCCCAGCATTTT

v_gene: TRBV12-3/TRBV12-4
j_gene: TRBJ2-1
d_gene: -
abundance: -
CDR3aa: CASSSPPYQGEDHNEQFF
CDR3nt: TGTGCCAGCAGTTCTCCCCCTTATCAGGGTGAGGACCACAATGAGCAGTTCTTC

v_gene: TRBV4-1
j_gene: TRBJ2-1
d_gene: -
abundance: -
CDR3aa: CASSQERRDYNEQFF
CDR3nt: TGCGCCAGCAGCCAAGAAAGGCGGGACTACAATGAGCAGTTCTTC

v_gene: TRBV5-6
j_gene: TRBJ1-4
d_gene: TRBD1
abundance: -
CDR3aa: CASSLSGTAFNEKLFF
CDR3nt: TGTGCCAGCAGCTTGTCGGGGACAGCCTTTAATGAAAAACTGTTTTTT

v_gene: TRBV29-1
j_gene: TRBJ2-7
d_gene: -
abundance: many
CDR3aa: CSVEDPGREQYF
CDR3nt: TGCAGCGTTGAAGATCCGGGGCGCGAGCAGTACTTC

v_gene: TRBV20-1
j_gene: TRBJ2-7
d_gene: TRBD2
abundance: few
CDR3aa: CSAIPGLEIYEQYF
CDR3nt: TGCAGTGCTATCCCGGGACTAGAAATCTACGAGCAGTACTTC

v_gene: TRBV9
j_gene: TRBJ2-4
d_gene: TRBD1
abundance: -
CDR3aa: CASSAGQGAMTKNIQYF
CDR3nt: TGTGCCAGCAGCGCCGGACAGGGGGCGATGACCAAAAACATTCAGTACTTC

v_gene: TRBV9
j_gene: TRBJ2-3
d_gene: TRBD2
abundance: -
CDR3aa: CASSVFLAETTDTQYF
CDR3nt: TGTGCCAGCAGCGTTTTCCTAGCGGAGACCACAGATACGCAGTATTTT

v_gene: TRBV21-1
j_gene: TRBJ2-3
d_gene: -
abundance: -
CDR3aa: CASSKAWTPSTDTQYF
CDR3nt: TGTGCCAGCAGCAAAGCGTGGACCCCTAGCACAGATACGCAGTATTTT

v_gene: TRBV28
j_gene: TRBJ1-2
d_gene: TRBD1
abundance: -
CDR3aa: CASSFGPSPRKGQGWGYTF
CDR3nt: TGTGCCAGCAGTTTTGGCCCCTCACCTAGAAAAGGACAGGGATGGGGCTACACCTTC

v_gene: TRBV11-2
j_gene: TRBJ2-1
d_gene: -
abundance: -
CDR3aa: CASSLDMDEQFF
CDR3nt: TGTGCCAGCAGCTTAGATATGGATGAGCAGTTCTTC

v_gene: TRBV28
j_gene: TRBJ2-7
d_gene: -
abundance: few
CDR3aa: CASEGRNSYEQYF
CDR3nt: TGTGCCAGTGAGGGACGGAATTCCTACGAGCAGTACTTC

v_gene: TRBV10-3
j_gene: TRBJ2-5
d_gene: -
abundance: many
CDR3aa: CAISESEGTRKTQYF
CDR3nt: TGTGCCATCAGTGAGTCGGAGGGGACTCGTAAGACCCAGTACTTC

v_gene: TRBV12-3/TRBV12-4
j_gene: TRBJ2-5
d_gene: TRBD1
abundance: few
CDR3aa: CASSWEDRGETQYF
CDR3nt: TGTGCCAGCAGTTGGGAAGACAGGGGGGAGACCCAGTACTTC

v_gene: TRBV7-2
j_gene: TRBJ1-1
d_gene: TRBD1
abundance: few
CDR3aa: CASSSRDREWMNTEAFF
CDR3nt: TGTGCCAGCAGCTCCCGGGACAGGGAGTGGATGAACACTGAAGCTTTCTTT

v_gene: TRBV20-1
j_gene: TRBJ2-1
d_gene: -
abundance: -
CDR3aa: CSGRAGLMDNEQFF
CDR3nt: TGCAGTGGACGAGCAGGCCTTATGGACAATGAGCAGTTCTTC

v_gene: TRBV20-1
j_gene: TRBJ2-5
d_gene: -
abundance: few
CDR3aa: CSARGTYQETQYF
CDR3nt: TGCAGTGCTAGGGGGACGTACCAAGAGACCCAGTACTTC

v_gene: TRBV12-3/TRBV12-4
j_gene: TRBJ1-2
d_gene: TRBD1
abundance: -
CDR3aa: CASRLGQGTYGYTF
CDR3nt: TGTGCCAGCAGGCTGGGACAGGGGACCTATGGCTACACCTTC

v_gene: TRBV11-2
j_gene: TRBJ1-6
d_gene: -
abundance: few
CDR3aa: CASSLAKTLYNSPLHF
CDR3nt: TGTGCCAGCAGCTTAGCCAAGACACTCTATAATTCACCCCTCCACTTT

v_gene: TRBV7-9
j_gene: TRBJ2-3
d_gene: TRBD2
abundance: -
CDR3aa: CASSFIAGGPPTDTQYF
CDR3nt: TGTGCCAGCAGCTTTATAGCGGGAGGGCCTCCCACAGATACGCAGTATTTT

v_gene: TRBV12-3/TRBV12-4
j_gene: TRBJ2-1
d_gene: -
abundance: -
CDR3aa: CASSLEGAGYSEQFF
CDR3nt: TGTGCCAGCAGTTTAGAAGGGGCGGGCTACAGTGAGCAGTTCTTC

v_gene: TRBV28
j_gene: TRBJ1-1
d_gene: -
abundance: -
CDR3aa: CASSLDAGSNTEAFF
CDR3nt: TGTGCCAGCAGTTTAGATGCAGGGTCGAACACTGAAGCTTTCTTT

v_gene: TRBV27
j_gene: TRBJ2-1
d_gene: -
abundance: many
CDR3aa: CASSPRHGEQFF
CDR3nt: TGTGCCAGCAGTCCCCGACATGGTGAGCAGTTCTTC

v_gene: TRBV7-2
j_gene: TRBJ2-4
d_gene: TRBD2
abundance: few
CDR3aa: CASSLEPGGLNIQYF
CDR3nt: TGTGCCAGCAGCTTAGAGCCGGGGGGGTTGAACATTCAGTACTTC

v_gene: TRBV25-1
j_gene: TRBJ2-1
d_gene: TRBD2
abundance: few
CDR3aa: CASSEWDTSGAYNEQFF
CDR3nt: TGTGCCAGCAGTGAATGGGACACTAGCGGGGCTTACAATGAGCAGTTCTTC

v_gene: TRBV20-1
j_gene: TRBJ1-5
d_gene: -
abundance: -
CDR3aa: CSAPRVWSNQPQHF
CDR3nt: TGCAGTGCTCCTCGTGTTTGGAGCAATCAGCCCCAGCATTTT

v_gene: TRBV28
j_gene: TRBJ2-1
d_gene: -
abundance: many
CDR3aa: CASSPRARNEQFF
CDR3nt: TGTGCCAGCAGTCCGCGCGCGCGCAATGAGCAGTTCTTC

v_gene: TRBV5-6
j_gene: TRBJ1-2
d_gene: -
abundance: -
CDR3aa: CASSFGGPGANYGYTF
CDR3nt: TGTGCCAGCAGCTTTGGGGGGCCAGGGGCTAACTATGGCTACACCTTC

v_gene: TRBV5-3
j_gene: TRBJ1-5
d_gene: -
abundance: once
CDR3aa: CARSLADRSNQPQHF
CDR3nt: TGTGCCAGAAGCTTGGCGGACAGAAGCAATCAGCCCCAGCATTTT

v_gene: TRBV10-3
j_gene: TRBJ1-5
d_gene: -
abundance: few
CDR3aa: CAISETGHVNQPQHF
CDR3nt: TGTGCCATCAGTGAGACTGGACACGTCAATCAGCCCCAGCATTTT

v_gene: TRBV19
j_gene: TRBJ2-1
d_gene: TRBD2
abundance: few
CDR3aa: CASSMAGGYNEQFF
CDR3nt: TGTGCCAGTAGTATGGCGGGGGGTTACAATGAGCAGTTCTTC

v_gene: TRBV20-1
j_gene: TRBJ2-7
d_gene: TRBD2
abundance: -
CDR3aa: CSTSFPGGYEQYF
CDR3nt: TGCAGTACCAGTTTCCCGGGGGGGTACGAGCAGTACTTC

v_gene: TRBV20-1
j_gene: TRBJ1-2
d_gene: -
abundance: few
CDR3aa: CSARDGVGYGYTF
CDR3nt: TGCAGTGCTAGAGATGGGGTTGGCTATGGCTACACCTTC

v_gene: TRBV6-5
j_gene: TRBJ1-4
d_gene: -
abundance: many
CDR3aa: CASSYSTNEKLFF
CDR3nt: TGTGCCAGCAGTTACAGTACTAATGAAAAACTGTTTTTT

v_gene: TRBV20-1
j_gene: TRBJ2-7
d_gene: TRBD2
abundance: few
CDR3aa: CSARGGGGRRYEQYF
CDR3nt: TGCAGTGCTCGGGGAGGCGGGGGGCGGCGTTACGAGCAGTACTTC

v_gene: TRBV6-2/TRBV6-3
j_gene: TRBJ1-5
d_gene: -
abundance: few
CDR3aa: CASSWRSNQPQHF
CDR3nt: TGTGCCAGCAGTTGGCGGAGCAATCAGCCCCAGCATTTT

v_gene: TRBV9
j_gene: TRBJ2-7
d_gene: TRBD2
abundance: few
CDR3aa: CASSVSYSGGYEQYF
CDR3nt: TGTGCCAGCAGCGTAAGTTACAGCGGGGGCTACGAGCAGTACTTC

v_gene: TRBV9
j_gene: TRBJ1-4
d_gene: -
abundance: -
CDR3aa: CASSGQLDDEKLFF
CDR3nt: TGTGCCAGCAGCGGGCAGTTAGATGATGAAAAACTGTTTTTT

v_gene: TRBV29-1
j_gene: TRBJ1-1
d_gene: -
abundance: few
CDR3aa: CSVEGRRVNTEAFF
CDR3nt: TGCAGCGTTGAGGGCAGGAGGGTGAACACTGAAGCTTTCTTT

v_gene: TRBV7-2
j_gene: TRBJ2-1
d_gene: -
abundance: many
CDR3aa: CATTDYNEQFF
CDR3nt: TGTGCCACCACAGACTACAATGAGCAGTTCTTC

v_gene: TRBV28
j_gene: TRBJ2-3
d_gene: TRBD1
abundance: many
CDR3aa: CASRLPTGGSTDTQYF
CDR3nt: TGTGCCAGCAGACTTCCGACAGGGGGGTCGACAGATACGCAGTATTTT

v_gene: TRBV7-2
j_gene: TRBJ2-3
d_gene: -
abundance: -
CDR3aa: CASSLEISDTRYF
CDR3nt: TGTGCCAGCAGCTTAGAGATATCAGATACGCGGTATTTT

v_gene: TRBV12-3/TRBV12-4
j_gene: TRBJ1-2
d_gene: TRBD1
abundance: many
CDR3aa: CASSSGTDSYGYTF
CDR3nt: TGTGCCAGCAGTTCGGGGACAGACTCTTATGGCTACACCTTC

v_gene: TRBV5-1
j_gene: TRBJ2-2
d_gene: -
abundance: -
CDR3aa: CASSLSTGSDTGELFF
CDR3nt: TGCGCCAGCAGCTTGTCTACAGGGTCGGACACCGGGGAGCTGTTTTTT

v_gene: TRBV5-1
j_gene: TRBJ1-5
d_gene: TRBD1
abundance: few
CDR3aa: CASSPGTGNLDQPQHF
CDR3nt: TGCGCCAGCAGCCCCGGGACAGGGAACTTGGATCAGCCCCAGCATTTT

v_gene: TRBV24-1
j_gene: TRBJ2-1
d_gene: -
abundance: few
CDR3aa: CATSDLLRNEQFF
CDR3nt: TGTGCCACCAGTGACCTGCTACGGAATGAGCAGTTCTTC

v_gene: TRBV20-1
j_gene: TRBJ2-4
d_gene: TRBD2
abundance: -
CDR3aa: CSASVGAGGKNIQYF
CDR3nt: TGCAGTGCTAGTGTGGGAGCGGGGGGCAAAAACATTCAGTACTTC

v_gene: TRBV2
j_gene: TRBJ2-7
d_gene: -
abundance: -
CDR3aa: CASNTRSTYEQYF
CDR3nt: TGTGCCAGCAATACTAGGTCAACCTACGAGCAGTACTTC

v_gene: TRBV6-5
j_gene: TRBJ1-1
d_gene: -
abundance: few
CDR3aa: CASSYSIGQWEAFF
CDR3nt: TGTGCCAGCAGTTACTCGATTGGGCAGTGGGAAGCTTTCTTT

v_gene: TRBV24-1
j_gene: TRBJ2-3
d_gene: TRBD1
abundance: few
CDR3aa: CATSDLRADRAADTQYF
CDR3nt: TGTGCCACCAGTGATTTACGGGCGGACAGGGCCGCAGATACGCAGTATTTT

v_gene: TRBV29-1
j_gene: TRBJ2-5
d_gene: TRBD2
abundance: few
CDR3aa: CSVSGLAGGNEQYF
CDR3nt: TGCAGCGTTTCTGGACTAGCGGGGGGGAATGAGCAGTACTTC

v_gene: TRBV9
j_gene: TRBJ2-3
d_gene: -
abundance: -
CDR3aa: CASSGKERLTLDTQYF
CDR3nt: TGTGCCAGCAGCGGAAAAGAGCGTCTCACGCTCGATACGCAGTATTTT

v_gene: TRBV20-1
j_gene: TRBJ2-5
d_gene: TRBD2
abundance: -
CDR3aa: CSASTSGGYQETQYF
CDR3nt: TGCAGTGCCTCCACTAGCGGGGGGTATCAAGAGACCCAGTACTTC

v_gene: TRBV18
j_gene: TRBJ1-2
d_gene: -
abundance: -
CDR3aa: CASSPHAGNRVTDGYTF
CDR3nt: TGTGCCAGCTCACCACACGCGGGAAACAGGGTGACGGATGGCTACACCTTC